The source of this T cell receptor beta chain is a study of blood T cell repertoires in COVID-19. Across the study: Samples taken during acute and convalescent COVID-19 were collected in the United States, Italy and Spain. From T cells, B-cell-depleted T cells, or PBMCs came the material, which was cDNA or gDNA.

The CDR3 extends over 15 amino acids. V lost 5 bases and J lost 4; bases outside the gene matches: 8. CDR1 is SSHAT and CDR2 is FNYEAQ in the germline V gene (reference sequence). In the authors' methods: Counts of nucleated cells, estimated from reference gene primer amplification, were obtained. The method was immunoSEQ multiplex PCR; TCRdb's version includes in-frame clones alone and lacks a portion of them. V, J and clone size are those of that table, while D and trimming were read from the DNA. The sample yields about 200,000 clones, 70% to 80% seen once. In Seattle, patients joined the study during active infection and were tracked longitudinally.

The chain carries TRBV7-7 and TRBJ2-1; 7 bases fit TRBD2. This sequence was found in a woman in her thirties or forties with COVID-19, enrolled during active disease. The sample was peripheral blood. The CDR3 sequence is CASSLGRPGYNEQFF. Written as DNA, the CDR3 is TGTGCCAGCAGCCTCGGGAGGCCTGGGTACAATGAGCAGTTCTTC.